This note documents a single TCR beta chain sequence. Antigen unknown. The entry originates in a study of Ad26.COV2.S vaccination and SARS-CoV-2 variants. Study information: The trial was COV1001 and the donor's arm was Ad26.COV2.S. In the study, Ad26.COV2.S was injected intramuscularly once, or twice 56 days apart.

Regarding treatment: 15 to 20 received Ad26.COV2.S at low or high dose, single or two shots; about 5 received placebo; per-sample allocation not given. The study sampled participants on day 63 after the first vaccine or placebo injection. The vaccine delivered Wuhan-strain SARS-CoV-2 spike through an Ad26 vector. Sequencing was performed with immunoSEQ multiplex PCR; in TCRdb, only in-frame clones are kept and a portion is missing. The repertoire holds hundreds of thousands of clones, with around 90% as singletons. Study findings and constraints: Following vaccination, spike-specific CD8+ and CD4+ T cell responses reportedly exhibited substantial breadth.

Specimen: peripheral blood, collected in a trial of Ad26.COV2.S vaccine versus placebo. This clonotype was sampled from a person between 18 and 60 years old who received the Ad26.COV2.S COVID-19 vaccine or a placebo.

CDR3 amino acids: CASSDPRQANTEAFF. The CDR3, as DNA: TGTGCCAGCAGTGACCCCCGACAGGCTAACACTGAAGCTTTCTTT. V and J are TRBV25-1 and TRBJ1-1; D might be TRBD1 (6 bases). The CDR3 has 15 residues. V lost 3 bases, J lost 2 bases, and 13 bases lay in between. Germline lookup yields CDR1 MGHDK and CDR2 SYGVNS.